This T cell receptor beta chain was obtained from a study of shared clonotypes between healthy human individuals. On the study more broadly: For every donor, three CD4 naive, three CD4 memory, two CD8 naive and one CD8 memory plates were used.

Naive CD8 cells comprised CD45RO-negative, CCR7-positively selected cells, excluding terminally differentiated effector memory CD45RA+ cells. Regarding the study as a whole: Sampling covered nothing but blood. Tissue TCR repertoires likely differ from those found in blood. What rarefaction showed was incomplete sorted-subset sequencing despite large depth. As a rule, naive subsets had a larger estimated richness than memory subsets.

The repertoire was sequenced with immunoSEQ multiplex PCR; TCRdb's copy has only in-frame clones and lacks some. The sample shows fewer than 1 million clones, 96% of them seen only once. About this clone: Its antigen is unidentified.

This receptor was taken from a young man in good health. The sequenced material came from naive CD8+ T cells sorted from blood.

The CDR3 reads CASSVMEGELFF. The CDR3 DNA sequence: TGTGCCAGCAGCGTAATGGAGGGGGAGCTGTTTTTT. The gene calls are TRBV9 and TRBJ2-2; D unclear. V gave up 1 base and J gave up 8 bases, with 6 bases separating them. The germline V gene has CDR1 SGDLS and CDR2 YYNGEE. CDR3 length: 12 amino acids.